This T cell receptor beta chain came from a study of cytomegalovirus exposure and HLA in healthy donors. Whole-study findings and limits: The authors enumerated some 170 TCR beta chains as linked to cytomegalovirus.

Trimming left V 8 bases short and J 6 bases short, with 19 bases between. CDR3 length: 15 amino acids. Germline V lookup: CDR1 MNHEY, CDR2 SMNVEV (reference sequence). Each donor's status was that of a healthy bone marrow donor. 13 Jbeta primers and 60 Vbeta primers were used for the PCR. Profiled with immunoSEQ multiplex PCR; TCRdb holds only in-frame clones, not every one. The sample holds 150,000 to 200,000 clones, approximately 84% seen once. A word on this clone: Its antigen remains unknown.

This clonotype originated in a girl aged 10-17 years in good health and CMV-seropositive. Material: PBMCs. V gene TRBV27 combines with J gene TRBJ2-2; perhaps TRBD1 as D (5 bases). This CDR3 reads CASQSPTVAPGELFF. In DNA, the CDR3 is TGTGCCAGCCAGTCCCCGACAGTAGCTCCCGGGGAGCTGTTTTTT.